Below are 22 T cell receptor beta chains sequenced from a single sample in a study of regulatory T cells in long-lasting Graves disease. Regarding time point: newly diagnosed GD, antithyroid drugs for less than 3 months. The TCR library was made from RNA extracted from PBMCs. Researchers made TCR beta libraries by using iRepertoire HTBI primers and running Arm-PCR on CDR3 regions. TCRdb passed the multiplex PCR reads through MiXCR, listing each CDR3 protein once. The sample contains 200,000 to 250,000 distinct CDR3 sequences, 20% to 25% of which appear only once. The input for sequencing was peripheral blood mononuclear cells (PBMCs), taken at new diagnosis, from a patient treated with antithyroid drugs. These TCRs come from a female donor with Graves disease.

The V gene is TRBV19, the J gene TRBJ1-1; D perhaps matches TRBD1 (6 bases). V was clipped by 6 bases and J by 5 bases, with 13 bases between them. Germline loops: CDR1 LNHDA, CDR2 SQIVND (reference sequence). The length of the CDR3 is 13 residues. The CDR3 sequence: CASSRGQTTEAFF. DNA for the CDR3: TGTGCCAGTAGCAGGGGCCAAACAACTGAAGCTTTCTTT.

V usage is TRBV14 and J usage is TRBJ2-7, with 10 bases aligning to TRBD1. Germline V gene lookup returns CDR1 SGHDN and CDR2 FVKESK. This CDR3 spans 15 amino acids. With V trimmed by 4 bases and J by 9 bases, 12 bases remained unmatched. The CDR3 nucleotides are TGTGCCAGCAGCCTAGAGACAGGGGGCGGTGGCTCGCAGTACTTC. Its translation: CASSLETGGGGSQYF.

This clonotype showed up many times. The chain uses TRBV7-3 and TRBJ1-1, with D uncertain. Per germline, CDR1 SGHTA and CDR2 FQGTGA. The V gene lost 0 bases and the J gene lost 5 bases, with 7 bases spanning the gap. The CDR3 totals 13 residues. CDR3 loop: CASSLTGLTEAFF. The CDR3 bases are TGTGCCAGCAGCTTAACAGGGTTAACTGAAGCTTTCTTT. The entire variable domain, with the rest obtained from reference TRBV7-3 and TRBJ1-1, is as follows: GAGVSQTPSNKVTEKGKYVELRCDPISGHTALYWYRQSLGQGPEFLIYFQGTGAADDSGLPNDRFFAVRPEGSVSTLKIQRTERGDSAVYLCASSLTGLTEAFFGQGTRLTVV.

There are many counts of this clonotype. This chain links TRBV28 with TRBJ2-1; D remains unclear. V dropped 2 bases and J dropped 7 bases, with 6 bases sitting between them. The CDR3 extends over 12 amino acids. Germline V gene sequence: CDR1 MDHEN, CDR2 SYDVKM. CDR3 nucleotide sequence: TGTGCCAGCAGTTTAACTCGGAATGAGCAGTTCTTC. Translated, it gives CASSLTRNEQFF.

This clonotype appeared many times. The chain has TRBV20-1 and TRBJ2-7; 10 nucleotides line up with TRBD1. This CDR3 spans 15 amino acids. With 6 bases clipped from V and 5 bases from J, the junction kept 13 bases outside the gene matches. Germline CDR1 DFQATT, CDR2 SNEGSKA (reference sequence). The CDR3 DNA reads TGCAGTGCCCCTCAAACCGACAGGGGGCACGACGAGCAGTACTTC. Amino acids: CSAPQTDRGHDEQYF.

The rearrangement links TRBV5-1 to TRBJ1-1; tentatively, D is TRBD1 (6 bases). Deletions cut 1 base from V and 9 bases from J, with 16 bases between. CDR1 is SGHRS and CDR2 is YFSETQ in the germline V gene. CDR3 size: 14 residues. This CDR3 is CASSLSGTIVQAFF. The CDR3 DNA follows: TGCGCCAGCAGCTTGAGCGGGACAATTGTTCAAGCTTTCTTT.

This clonotype was seen more than once but under ten times. The chain recombines TRBV7-2 with TRBJ1-6; D gene uncertain. The germline gives CDR1 SGHTA, CDR2 FQGNSA. V lost 1 base, J lost 9 bases, and 19 bases lay in between. The CDR3 contains 17 residues. The CDR3 DNA is TGTGCCAGCAGCTTAGTATCGGACCCCCGCGCCCTTTCACCCCTCCACTTT. Its protein is CASSLVSDPRALSPLHF.

V and J are TRBV2 and TRBJ2-3; 7 nucleotides line up with TRBD1. Trimming removed 4 bases from V and 3 bases from J; junction bases left unmatched: 4. CDR3 length equals 14 residues. Germline V lookup: CDR1 SNHLY, CDR2 FYNNEI. The CDR3 nucleotides read TGTGCCAGCAGTGGGCAACAGGGGACAGATACGCAGTATTTT. It specifies CASSGQQGTDTQYF.

For the CDR3, the DNA is TGTGCCACCAGCAGAGCCCCGGGCCTCTCTGGAAACACCATATATTTT. Amino acids: CATSRAPGLSGNTIYF. J is TRBJ1-3 and V is TRBV15, with unresolved D. The CDR3 loop spans 16 amino acids. Germline CDR1 is LNHNV and CDR2 is YYDKDF (reference sequence). Trimming removed 1 base at V and 0 bases at J, with 10 bases between.

This clonotype was recorded at least ten times. The chain employs TRBV7-9 and TRBJ2-7; 9 bases line up with TRBD1. Germline V gene lookup returns CDR1 SEHNR and CDR2 FQNEAQ (reference sequence). The CDR3 is made up of 16 amino acids. With 5 bases clipped from V and 0 bases from J, the junction kept 8 bases outside the gene matches. The CDR3 loop is CASSIPDRGVSYEQYF. DNA of the CDR3: TGTGCCAGCAGCATCCCTGACAGGGGGGTCTCCTACGAGCAGTACTTC. The full variable domain, completed using reference TRBV7-9 and TRBJ2-7, is DTGVSQNPRHKITKRGQNVTFRCDPISEHNRLYWYRQTLGQGPEFLTYFQNEAQLEKSRLLSDRFSAERPKGSFSTLEIQRTEQGDSAMYLCASSIPDRGVSYEQYFGPGTRLTVT.

This clonotype showed up just a few times. V gene TRBV20-1 combines with J gene TRBJ1-1, with no clear D. The CDR3 covers 17 residues. Germline V gene data show CDR1 as DFQATT and CDR2 as SNEGSKA (reference sequence). V lost 0 bases and J lost 1, with 18 bases in between. CDR3 coding DNA: TGCAGTGCTAGAGATAGAGCGAGGGAAGCAGAGAACACTGAAGCTTTCTTT. Protein sequence: CSARDRAREAENTEAFF.

The genes are TRBV18 and TRBJ2-1; 7 nucleotides align to TRBD2. Germline CDR1 KGHSH, CDR2 LQKENI. This CDR3 comprises 12 residues. J was trimmed by 8 bases and V by 9 bases; bases with no gene match: 7. CDR3: CASDLAGDEQFF. DNA for the CDR3: TGTGCCAGTGACTTGGCGGGGGATGAGCAGTTCTTC.

This clonotype was recorded many times. The chain links TRBV20-1 to TRBJ2-7; D tentatively reads TRBD1 or TRBD2 (6 bases each). V lost 5 bases to trimming and J lost 0 bases, with 14 bases between them. Germline values: CDR1 DFQATT, CDR2 SNEGSKA (reference sequence). The CDR3 is 14 residues long. The CDR3 loop reads CSADGGTNSYEQYF. The CDR3 nucleotides are TGCAGTGCTGATGGGGGGACAAACTCCTACGAGCAGTACTTC.

This clonotype showed up just once. The V and J genes are TRBV7-6 and TRBJ2-3; D is perhaps TRBD1 or TRBD2 (5 bases each). The germline V and J ends were trimmed by 5 bases and 4 bases, with 13 bases remaining between them. The CDR3 runs 14 residues. In germline, CDR1 is SGHVS, CDR2 FNYEAQ. This CDR3 reads CASSPAGAADTQYF. In DNA, the CDR3 is TGTGCCAGCAGCCCCGCCGGGGCGGCAGATACGCAGTATTTT.

Worth noting for this clonotype: A read error is likely here: a far larger clone is one base away. V and J are TRBV20-1 and TRBJ2-5; 10 bases line up with TRBD2. The J call is in doubt because the DNA end fits TRBJ2-1 better. The CDR3 is 14 amino acids. Germline CDR1 and CDR2: DFQATT and SNEGSKA (reference sequence). The CDR3, as DNA: TGCAGTGCTCACCAGCGGGGGGGGGCCAATGGGCAGTTCTTC. It yields the protein CSAHQRGGANGQFF.

V and J are TRBV7-2 and TRBJ2-5; TRBD1 aligns across 11 bases. The germline V gene has CDR1 SGHTA and CDR2 FQGNSA. The CDR3 runs to 15 residues. Trimming at V came to 5 bases and at J to 5 bases, leaving 7 bases not matched to a gene. CDR3 nucleotide sequence: TGTGCCAGCAGCCCCGGGACAGGGGGTGCGGAGACCCAGTACTTC. Its protein is CASSPGTGGAETQYF.

The chain couples TRBV10-3 to TRBJ1-1; the match to TRBD1 covers 8 bases. Per the germline V gene, CDR1 is ENHRY and CDR2 is SYGVKD. CDR3 size: 14 residues. V gave up 2 bases and J gave up 1 base; unmatched junction bases: 0. Written as DNA, the CDR3 is TGTGCCATCAGTGAGGACAGGGGGAACACTGAAGCTTTCTTT. It is translated as CAISEDRGNTEAFF.

For this clonotype: This may stem from a read error, because a much larger clone lies one nucleotide away. The gene calls are TRBV11-2 and TRBJ2-7; maybe TRBD2 (6 bases). The CDR3 length is 14 residues. The ends were cut back, 3 bases at V and 7 bases at J, with 16 bases in the middle. Germline CDR1 and CDR2: SGHAT and FQNNGV. CDR3 nucleotides: TGTGCCAGCAGCTTGGAGGGGCACTACAATGAGCAGTACTTC. The encoded protein is CASSLEGHYNEQYF.

This clonotype showed up many times. This chain joins TRBV11-3 and TRBJ1-1; D ambiguous. There are 14 residues in the CDR3. V was shortened by 1 base and J by 0 bases, with 6 bases between the two germline ends. Germline CDR1 is SGHNT and CDR2 is YENEEA. CDR3 nucleotide sequence: TGTGCCAGCAGCTTAGGCAGCATGAACACTGAAGCTTTCTTT. This codes for CASSLGSMNTEAFF.

In this sample, this clonotype turned up many times. The J gene is TRBJ1-3, the V gene TRBV12-3 or TRBV12-4, with 10 bases lining up with TRBD1. With 10 bases clipped from V and 4 bases from J, the junction kept 13 bases outside the gene matches. The CDR3 runs 16 residues. This CDR3 is CATHRDRGLGGNTIYF. CDR3 DNA: TGTGCCACCCACCGGGACAGGGGTTTGGGCGGAAACACCATATATTTT.

This clonotype was detected ten times or more. The rearrangement links TRBV7-6 to TRBJ2-1; 11 bases are a match to TRBD2. J gave up 4 bases and V 5 bases, and 7 bases lay outside the gene matches. From germline, CDR1 is SGHVS and CDR2 FNYEAQ. The CDR3 totals 16 residues. CDR3 region: CASSAGLAGTYNEQFF. The CDR3 coding sequence is TGTGCCAGCAGCGCAGGACTAGCGGGCACGTACAATGAGCAGTTCTTC. The variable domain in full, with the rest retrieved from reference TRBV7-6 and TRBJ2-1, is GAGVSQSPRYKVTKRGQDVALRCDPISGHVSLYWYRQALGQGPEFLTYFNYEAQQDKSGLPNDRFSAERPEGSISTLTIQRTEQRDSAMYRCASSAGLAGTYNEQFFGPGTRLTVL.

This clonotype was detected ten times or more. This chain connects TRBV3-2 to TRBJ1-1. TRBV3-2 is reported as a pseudogene. This CDR3 region has 13 residues. The CDR3 region is CASSQYRNTEAFF. CDR3 nucleotides: TGTGCCAGCAGCCAATACAGAAACACTGAAGCTTTCTTT.